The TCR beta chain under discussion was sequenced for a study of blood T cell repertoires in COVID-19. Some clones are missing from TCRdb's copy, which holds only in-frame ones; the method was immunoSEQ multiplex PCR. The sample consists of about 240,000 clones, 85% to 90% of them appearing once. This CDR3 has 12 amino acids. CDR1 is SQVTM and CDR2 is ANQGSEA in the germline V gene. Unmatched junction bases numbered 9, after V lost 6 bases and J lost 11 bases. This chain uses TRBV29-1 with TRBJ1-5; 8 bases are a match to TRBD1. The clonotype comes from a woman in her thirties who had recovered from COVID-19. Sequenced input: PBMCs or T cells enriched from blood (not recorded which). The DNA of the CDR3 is TGCAGCGTCGTCACAGGGGGTGAGGCCCAGCATTTT. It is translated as CSVVTGGEAQHF.